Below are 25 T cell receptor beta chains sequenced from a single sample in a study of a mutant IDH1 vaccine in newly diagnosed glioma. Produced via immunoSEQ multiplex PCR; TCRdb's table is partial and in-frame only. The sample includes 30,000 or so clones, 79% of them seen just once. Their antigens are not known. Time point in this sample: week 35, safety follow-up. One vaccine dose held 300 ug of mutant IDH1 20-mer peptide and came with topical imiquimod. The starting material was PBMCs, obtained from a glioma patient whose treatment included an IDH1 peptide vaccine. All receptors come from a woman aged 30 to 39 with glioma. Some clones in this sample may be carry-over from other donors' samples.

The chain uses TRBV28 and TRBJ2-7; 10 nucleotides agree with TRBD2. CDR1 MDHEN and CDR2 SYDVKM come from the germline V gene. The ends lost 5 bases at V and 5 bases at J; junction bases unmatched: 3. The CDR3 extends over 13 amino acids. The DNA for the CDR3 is TGTGCCAGCAGTCTAGCGGGAGTCGACGAGCAGTACTTC. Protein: CASSLAGVDEQYF.

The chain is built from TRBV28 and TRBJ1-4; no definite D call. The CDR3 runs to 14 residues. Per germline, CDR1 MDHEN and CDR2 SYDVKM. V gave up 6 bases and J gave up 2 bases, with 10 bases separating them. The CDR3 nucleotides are TGTGCCAGCAGCATAATGGGGACTAATGAAAAACTGTTTTTT. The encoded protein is CASSIMGTNEKLFF.

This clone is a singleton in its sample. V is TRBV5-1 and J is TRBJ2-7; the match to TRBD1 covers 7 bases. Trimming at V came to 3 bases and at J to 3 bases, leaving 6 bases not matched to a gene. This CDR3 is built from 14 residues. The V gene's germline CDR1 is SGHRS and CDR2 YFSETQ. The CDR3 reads CASSSGQTYYEQYF. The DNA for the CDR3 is TGCGCCAGCAGCTCGGGACAGACTTACTACGAGCAGTACTTC.

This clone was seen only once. The CDR3 is CASSLIGGKFNEQFF. The CDR3 DNA sequence: TGTGCCAGCAGCTTGATTGGCGGGAAATTTAATGAGCAGTTCTTC. The V gene is TRBV5-4, the J gene TRBJ2-1; TRBD2 is a possible D gene (6 bases). V was shortened by 1 base and J by 7 bases, with 15 bases between the two germline ends. The CDR3 runs 15 residues. CDR1 SGHNT and CDR2 YYREEE come from the germline V gene (reference sequence).

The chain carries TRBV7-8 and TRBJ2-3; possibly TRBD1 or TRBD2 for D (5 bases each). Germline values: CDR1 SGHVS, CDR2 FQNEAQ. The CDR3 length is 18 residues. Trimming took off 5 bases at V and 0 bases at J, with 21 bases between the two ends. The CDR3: CASSPRNAMGVSTDTQYF. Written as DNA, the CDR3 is TGTGCCAGCAGCCCCCGGAACGCCATGGGGGTGAGCACAGATACGCAGTATTTT.

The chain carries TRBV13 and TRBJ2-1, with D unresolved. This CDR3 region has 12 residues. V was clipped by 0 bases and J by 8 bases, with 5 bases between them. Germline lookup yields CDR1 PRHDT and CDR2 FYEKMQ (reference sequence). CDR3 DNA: TGTGCCAGCAGCTTAGGGTCATATGAGCAGTTCTTC. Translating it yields CASSLGSYEQFF.

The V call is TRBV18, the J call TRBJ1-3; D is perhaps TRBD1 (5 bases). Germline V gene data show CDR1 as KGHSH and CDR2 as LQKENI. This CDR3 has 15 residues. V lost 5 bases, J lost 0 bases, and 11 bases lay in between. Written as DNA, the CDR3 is TGTGCCAGCTCAACCAGGACAAGCTCTGGAAACACCATATATTTT. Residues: CASSTRTSSGNTIYF.

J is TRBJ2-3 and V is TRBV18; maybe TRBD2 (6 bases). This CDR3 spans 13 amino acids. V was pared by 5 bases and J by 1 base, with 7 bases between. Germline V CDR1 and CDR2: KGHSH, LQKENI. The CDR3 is CASSSGGTDTQYF. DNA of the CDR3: TGTGCCAGCTCATCGGGGGGCACAGATACGCAGTATTTT.

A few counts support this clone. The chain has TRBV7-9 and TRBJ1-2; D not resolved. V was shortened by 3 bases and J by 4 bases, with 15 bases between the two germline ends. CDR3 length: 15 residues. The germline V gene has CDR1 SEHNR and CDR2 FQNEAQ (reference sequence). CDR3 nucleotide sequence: TGTGCCAGCAGCTTCGGGTTAGGGTACGCCTATGGCTACACCTTC. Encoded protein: CASSFGLGYAYGYTF. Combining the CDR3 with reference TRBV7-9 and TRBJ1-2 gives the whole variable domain DTGVSQNPRHKITKRGQNVTFRCDPISEHNRLYWYRQTLGQGPEFLTYFQNEAQLEKSRLLSDRFSAERPKGSFSTLEIQRTEQGDSAMYLCASSFGLGYAYGYTFGSGTRLTVV.

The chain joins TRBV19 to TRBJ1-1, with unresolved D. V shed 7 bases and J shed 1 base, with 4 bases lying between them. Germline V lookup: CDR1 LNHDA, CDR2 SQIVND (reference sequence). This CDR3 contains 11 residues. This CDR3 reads CASTSNTEAFF. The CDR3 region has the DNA TGTGCCAGTACCTCGAACACTGAAGCTTTCTTT.

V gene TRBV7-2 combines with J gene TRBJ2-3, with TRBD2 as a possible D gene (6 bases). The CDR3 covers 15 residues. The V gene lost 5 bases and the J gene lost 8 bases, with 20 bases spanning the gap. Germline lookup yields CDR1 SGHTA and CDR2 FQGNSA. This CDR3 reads CASSPNPGLARTQYF. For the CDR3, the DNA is TGTGCCAGCAGCCCCAACCCGGGACTCGCTCGTACGCAGTATTTT.

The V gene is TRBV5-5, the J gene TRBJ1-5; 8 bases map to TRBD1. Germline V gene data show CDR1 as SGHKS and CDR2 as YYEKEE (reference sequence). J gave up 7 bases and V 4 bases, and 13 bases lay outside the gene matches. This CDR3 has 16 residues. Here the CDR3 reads CASSPIGQGKDQPQHF. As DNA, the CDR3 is TGTGCCAGCAGCCCTATTGGACAGGGCAAGGACCAGCCCCAGCATTTT.

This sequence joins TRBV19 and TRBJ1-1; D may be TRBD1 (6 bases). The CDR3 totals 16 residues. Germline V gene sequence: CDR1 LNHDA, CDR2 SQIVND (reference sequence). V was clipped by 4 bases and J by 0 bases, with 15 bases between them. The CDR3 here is CASSKGGRGMNTEAFF. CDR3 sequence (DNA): TGTGCCAGTAGTAAGGGGGGCCGGGGGATGAACACTGAAGCTTTCTTT.

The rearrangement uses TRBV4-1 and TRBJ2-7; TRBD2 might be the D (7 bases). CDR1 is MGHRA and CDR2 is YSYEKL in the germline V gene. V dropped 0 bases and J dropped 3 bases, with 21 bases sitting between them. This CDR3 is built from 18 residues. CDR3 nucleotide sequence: TGCGCCAGCAGCCAAGACCCCCTCGTGCGGGGGCCGTTCTACGAGCAGTACTTC. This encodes CASSQDPLVRGPFYEQYF.

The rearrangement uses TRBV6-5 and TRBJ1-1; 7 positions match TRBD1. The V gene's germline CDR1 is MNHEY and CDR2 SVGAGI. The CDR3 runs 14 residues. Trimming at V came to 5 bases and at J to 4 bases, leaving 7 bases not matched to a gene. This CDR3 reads CASSRPGGGTEAFF. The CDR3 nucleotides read TGTGCCAGCAGTAGACCAGGGGGAGGCACTGAAGCTTTCTTT.

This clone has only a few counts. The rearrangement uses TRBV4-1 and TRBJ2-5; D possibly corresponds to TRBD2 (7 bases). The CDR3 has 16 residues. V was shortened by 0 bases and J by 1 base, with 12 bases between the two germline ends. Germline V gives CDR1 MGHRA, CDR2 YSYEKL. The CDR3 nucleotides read TGCGCCAGCAGCCAAGATGGGGGGGCACTCCAAGAGACCCAGTACTTC. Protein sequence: CASSQDGGALQETQYF.

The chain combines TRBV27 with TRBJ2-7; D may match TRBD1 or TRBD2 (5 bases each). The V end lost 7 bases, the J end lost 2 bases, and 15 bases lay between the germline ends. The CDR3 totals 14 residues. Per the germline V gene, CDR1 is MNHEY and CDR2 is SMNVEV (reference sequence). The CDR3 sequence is CASMGHGAPYEQYF. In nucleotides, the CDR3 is TGTGCCAGCATGGGGCACGGGGCCCCCTACGAGCAGTACTTC.

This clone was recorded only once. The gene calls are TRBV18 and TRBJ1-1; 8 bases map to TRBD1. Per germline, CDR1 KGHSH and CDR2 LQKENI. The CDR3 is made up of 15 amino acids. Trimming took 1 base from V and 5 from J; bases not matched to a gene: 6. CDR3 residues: CASSPQTGARTEAFF. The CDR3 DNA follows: TGTGCCAGCTCACCACAGACAGGGGCGAGGACTGAAGCTTTCTTT.

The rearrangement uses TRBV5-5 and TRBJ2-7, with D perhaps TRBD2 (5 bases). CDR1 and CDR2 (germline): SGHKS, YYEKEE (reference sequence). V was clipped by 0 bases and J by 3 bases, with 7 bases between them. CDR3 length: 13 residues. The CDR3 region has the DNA TGTGCCAGCAGCTTGGAGGCGGGCTACGAGCAGTACTTC. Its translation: CASSLEAGYEQYF.

CDR3 nucleotide sequence: TGTGCCAGCAGTCGACCGAACACCGGGGAGCTGTTTTTT. This encodes CASSRPNTGELFF. The V call is TRBV6-6, the J call TRBJ2-2; D not certain. CDR1 and CDR2 (germline): MNHNY, SVGAGI (reference sequence). The CDR3 is 13 residues long. The V end was cut by 5 bases, the J end by 0 bases, with 4 bases between.

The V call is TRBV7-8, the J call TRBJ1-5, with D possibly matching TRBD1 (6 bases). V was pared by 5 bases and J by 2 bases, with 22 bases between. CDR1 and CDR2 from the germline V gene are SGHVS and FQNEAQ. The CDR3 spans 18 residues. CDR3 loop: CASSRNPRRQVGNQPQHF. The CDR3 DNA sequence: TGTGCCAGCAGCAGAAACCCTCGGAGACAGGTGGGCAATCAGCCCCAGCATTTT.

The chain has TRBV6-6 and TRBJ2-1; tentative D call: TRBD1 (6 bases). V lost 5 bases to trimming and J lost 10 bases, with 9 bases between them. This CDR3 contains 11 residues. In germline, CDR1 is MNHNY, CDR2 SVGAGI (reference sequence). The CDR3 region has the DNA TGTGCCAGCAGTCCCGGGACAGAGCAGTTCTTC. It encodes CASSPGTEQFF.

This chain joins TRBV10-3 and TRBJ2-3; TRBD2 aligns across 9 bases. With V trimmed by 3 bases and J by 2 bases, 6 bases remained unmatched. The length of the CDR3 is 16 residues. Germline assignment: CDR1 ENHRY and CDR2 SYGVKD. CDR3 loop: CAISDGREGPTDTQYF. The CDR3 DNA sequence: TGTGCCATCAGTGATGGGCGGGAGGGCCCCACAGATACGCAGTATTTT.

The CDR3 spells CASSAGVAKNIQYF. CDR3 DNA: TGCGCCAGCAGTGCCGGGGTAGCCAAAAACATTCAGTACTTC. The rearrangement uses TRBV10-1 and TRBJ2-4; D may be TRBD2 (5 bases). V was shortened by 4 bases and J by 0 bases, with 7 bases between the two germline ends. Germline V gene lookup returns CDR1 WNHNN and CDR2 SYGVQD (reference sequence). This CDR3 region has 14 residues.

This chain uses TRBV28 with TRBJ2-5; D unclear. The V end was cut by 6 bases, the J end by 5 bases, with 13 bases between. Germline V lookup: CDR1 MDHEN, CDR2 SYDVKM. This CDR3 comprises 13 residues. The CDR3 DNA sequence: TGTGCCAGCAGGGCCCTGGGATCGGAGACCCAGTACTTC. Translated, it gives CASRALGSETQYF.